These T cell receptor beta chains were read from a single sample in a study of T-cell memory formation after mild COVID-19. TCRdb recomputed calls from the 5' RACE reads with MiXCR, one row per CDR3 protein. This table has about 470,000 distinct CDR3 sequences, around a quarter appearing once. Sequenced: PBMCs or a T cell subset sorted from them (not recorded which). All receptors derive from an adult woman who had mild COVID-19 (a few samples of this study predate the infection). Cell type and time point are not known. The CDR3 runs from the conserved cysteine through the conserved F or W. A D gene is named only where the DNA matches it firmly. A row's size may be missing; if present it is once, few, many or a size class.

j_gene	v_gene	abundance	d_gene	CDR3aa	CDR3nt
TRBJ2-4	TRBV12-3/TRBV12-4	.	.	CASSPRHSDNWLAKNIQYF	TGTGCCAGCAGTCCCCGACACTCAGACAATTGGTTAGCCAAAAACATTCAGTACTTC
TRBJ2-3	TRBV20-1	.	TRBD1	CSATTYKGAGTDTQYF	TGCAGTGCTACCACATACAAGGGGGCCGGCACAGATACGCAGTATTTT
TRBJ2-7	TRBV15	few	TRBD1	CATSRGQGAYEQYF	TGTGCCACCAGCAGAGGACAGGGGGCCTACGAGCAGTACTTC
TRBJ1-2	TRBV12-3/TRBV12-4	.	.	CASSRGQHYGYTF	TGTGCCAGCAGCCGTGGGCAGCACTATGGCTACACCTTC
TRBJ1-2	TRBV11-2	few	.	CASSSGVVGGGYTF	TGTGCCAGCAGCTCAGGGGTTGTTGGCGGTGGCTACACCTTC
TRBJ1-1	TRBV7-9	.	.	CASSLHGQNTEAFF	TGTGCCAGCAGCTTACACGGACAGAACACTGAAGCTTTCTTT
TRBJ1-1	TRBV4-3	.	.	CASSQESLLMNTEAFF	TGCGCCAGCAGCCAAGAGAGTCTACTCATGAACACTGAAGCTTTCTTT
TRBJ2-1	TRBV6-2/TRBV6-3	few	.	CASSYGGHPYNEQFF	TGTGCCAGCAGTTACGGCGGGCACCCCTACAATGAGCAGTTCTTC
TRBJ2-7	TRBV25-1	few	TRBD2	CASSPPPAGVVYEQYF	TGTGCCAGCAGTCCCCCGCCGGCGGGAGTGGTTTACGAGCAGTACTTC
TRBJ1-2	TRBV27	.	.	CASSPLKGFGYGYTF	TGTGCCAGCAGTCCGCTCAAGGGGTTTGGCTATGGCTACACCTTC
TRBJ1-1	TRBV7-8	few	.	CASSQSGDTEAFF	TGTGCCAGCAGCCAATCGGGGGACACTGAAGCTTTCTTT
TRBJ2-1	TRBV5-6	.	TRBD2	CASSSGTIHEQFF	TGTGCCAGCAGCTCCGGGACTATCCATGAGCAGTTCTTC
TRBJ2-3	TRBV10-3	.	.	CAIAGGSSTDTQYF	TGTGCCATCGCAGGCGGGTCCAGCACAGATACGCAGTATTTT
TRBJ2-2	TRBV11-3	.	.	CASSLESGTGELFF	TGTGCCAGCAGCTTGGAATCAGGGACCGGGGAGCTGTTTTTT
TRBJ2-2	TRBV4-1	.	TRBD2	CASTRLAGGLSTGELFF	TGCGCCAGCACCCGACTAGCGGGGGGGCTGAGCACCGGGGAGCTGTTTTTT
TRBJ2-5	TRBV24-1	few	TRBD2	CATSDSRLAGGLGETQYF	TGTGCCACCAGTGATTCCCGACTAGCGGGGGGGCTTGGGGAGACCCAGTACTTC
TRBJ2-7	TRBV7-2	few	.	CASSSSLGSSYEQYF	TGTGCCAGCAGCTCCTCGTTGGGGAGCTCCTACGAGCAGTACTTC
TRBJ1-1	TRBV12-3/TRBV12-4	.	.	CASSFPRLSTEAFF	TGTGCCAGCAGTTTCCCCCGTCTATCCACTGAAGCTTTCTTT
TRBJ2-7	TRBV4-3	.	TRBD2	CASSPRGSGDEQYF	TGCGCCAGCAGCCCACGGGGTAGCGGGGACGAGCAGTACTTC
TRBJ2-5	TRBV12-3/TRBV12-4	.	.	CASSLEFRLYETQYF	TGTGCCAGCAGCTTAGAGTTTCGGCTCTACGAGACCCAGTACTTC
TRBJ2-3	TRBV19	.	.	CASSTTGTTDTQYF	TGTGCCAGTAGTACGACAGGCACCACAGATACGCAGTATTTT
TRBJ2-1	TRBV24-1	many	TRBD2	CATSDTGLAGLYNEQFF	TGTGCCACCAGTGACACGGGACTAGCGGGACTGTACAATGAGCAGTTCTTC
TRBJ2-1	TRBV7-8	.	.	CASQQRTGSYNEQFF	TGTGCCAGCCAACAGAGGACTGGCTCCTACAATGAGCAGTTCTTC
TRBJ1-3	TRBV6-1	few	TRBD1	CASGKGQGSFSGNTIYF	TGTGCCAGCGGCAAGGGACAGGGGTCCTTCTCTGGAAACACCATATATTTT
TRBJ1-4	TRBV7-9	few	TRBD1	CASSQGQGNEKLFF	TGTGCCAGCAGCCAGGGACAGGGTAACGAAAAACTGTTTTTT
TRBJ1-4	TRBV7-9	many	.	CASSVGANEKLFF	TGTGCCAGCAGCGTCGGGGCAAATGAAAAACTGTTTTTT
TRBJ2-7	TRBV12-3/TRBV12-4	many	.	CASSLQGGAYEQYF	TGTGCCAGCAGTTTACAGGGTGGAGCCTACGAGCAGTACTTC